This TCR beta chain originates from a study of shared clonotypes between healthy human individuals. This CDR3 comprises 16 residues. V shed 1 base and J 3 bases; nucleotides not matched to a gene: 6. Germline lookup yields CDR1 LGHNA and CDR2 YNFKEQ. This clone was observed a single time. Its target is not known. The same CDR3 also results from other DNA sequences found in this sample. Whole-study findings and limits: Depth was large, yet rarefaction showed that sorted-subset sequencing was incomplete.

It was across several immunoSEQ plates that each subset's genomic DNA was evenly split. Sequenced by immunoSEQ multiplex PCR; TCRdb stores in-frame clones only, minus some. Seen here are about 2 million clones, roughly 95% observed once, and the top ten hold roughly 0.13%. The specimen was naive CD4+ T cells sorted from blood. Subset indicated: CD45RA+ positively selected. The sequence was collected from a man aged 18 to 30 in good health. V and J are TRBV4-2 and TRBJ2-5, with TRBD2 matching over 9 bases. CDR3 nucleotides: TGTGCCAGCAGCCAAGGTGATAGCGGGGGAAAAGAGACCCAGTACTTC. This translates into CASSQGDSGGKETQYF.